This TCR beta chain was found in a study of patients and donors after allogeneic stem cell transplantation. TCRdb reanalysed the RT-PCR reads using MiXCR and keeps one entry per CDR3 protein. Of about 150,000 distinct CDR3 sequences in the sample, approximately 40% were seen once. V dropped 8 bases and J dropped 0 bases, with 14 bases sitting between them. Germline-derived CDR1 and CDR2 are LNHNV and YYDKDF (reference sequence). The CDR3 is 16 residues long. Sequenced: blood, either unsorted or a sorted T cell fraction (not recorded which). The chain joins TRBV15 to TRBJ1-6; D remains unclear. The sequence was obtained from a human donor who was either an allogeneic HSCT recipient or a stem cell or donor lymphocyte infusion donor (not recorded which). It is not recorded whose cells these are; they may come from a transplant donor. CDR3 in amino acids: CATSTFRSSYNSPLHF. CDR3 nucleotides: TGTGCCACCTCTACCTTCAGGAGCTCCTATAATTCACCCCTCCACTTT. The full variable domain, in which reference TRBV15 and TRBJ1-6 provide the parts outside the CDR3, is DAMVIQNPRYQVTQFGKPVTLSCSQTLNHNVMYWYQQKSSQAPKLLFHYYDKDFNNEADTPDNFQSRRPNTSFCFLDIRSPGLGDTAMYLCATSTFRSSYNSPLHFGNGTRLTVT.